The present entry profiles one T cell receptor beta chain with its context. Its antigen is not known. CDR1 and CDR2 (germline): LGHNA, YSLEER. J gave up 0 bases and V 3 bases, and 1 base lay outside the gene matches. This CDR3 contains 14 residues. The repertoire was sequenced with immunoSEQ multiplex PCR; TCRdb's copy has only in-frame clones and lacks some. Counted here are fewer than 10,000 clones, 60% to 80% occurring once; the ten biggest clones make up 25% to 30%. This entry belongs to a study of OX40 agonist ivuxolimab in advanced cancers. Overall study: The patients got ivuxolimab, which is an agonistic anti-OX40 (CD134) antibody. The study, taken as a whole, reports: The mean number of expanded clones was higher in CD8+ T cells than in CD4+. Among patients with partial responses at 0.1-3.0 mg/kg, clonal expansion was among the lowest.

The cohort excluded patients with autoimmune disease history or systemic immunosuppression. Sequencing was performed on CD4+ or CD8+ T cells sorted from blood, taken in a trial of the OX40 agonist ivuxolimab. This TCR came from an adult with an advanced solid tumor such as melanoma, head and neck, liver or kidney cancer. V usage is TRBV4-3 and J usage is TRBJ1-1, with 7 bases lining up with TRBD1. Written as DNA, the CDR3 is TGCGCCAGCAGCCAGACAGGGATGAACACTGAAGCTTTCTTT. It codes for CASSQTGMNTEAFF.